This TCR beta chain came from a study of T cells in Graves' hyperthyroidism and ophthalmopathy. Patients between 18 and 65 years old had hyperthyroidism, newly diagnosed and lasting under 2 months. Used for diagnoses were clinical symptoms, serum thyroxine and TRAb, thyroid ultrasound and orbital computed tomography. The investigators amplified TCR beta CDR3 regions from RNA transcripts. When the TCR CDR3 underwent first-round RT-PCR, the HTBI primer set was used. Each CDR3 protein is one row after TCRdb ran MiXCR on the multiplex PCR reads. The sample carries 75,000 to 100,000 distinct CDR3 sequences, roughly 56% recorded once. General study results and limits: Model predictions of ophthalmopathy came a median around 7.1 months before onset. Peripheral blood also featured most of the thyroid clonotypes expanded above 0.001.

Trimming removed 8 bases from V and 2 bases from J; junction bases left unmatched: 6. CDR3 length equals 12 residues. Germline V gene sequence: CDR1 SQVTM, CDR2 ANQGSEA. On this clonotype itself: The antigen remains undetermined.

V gene TRBV29-1 combines with J gene TRBJ2-7; 7 bases line up with TRBD2. This TCR came from a woman in her 40s with Graves' hyperthyroidism. Sequenced: blood. The CDR3 region is CSLGGSPYEQYF. The CDR3, as DNA: TGCAGCTTAGGCGGGAGTCCCTACGAGCAGTACTTC.